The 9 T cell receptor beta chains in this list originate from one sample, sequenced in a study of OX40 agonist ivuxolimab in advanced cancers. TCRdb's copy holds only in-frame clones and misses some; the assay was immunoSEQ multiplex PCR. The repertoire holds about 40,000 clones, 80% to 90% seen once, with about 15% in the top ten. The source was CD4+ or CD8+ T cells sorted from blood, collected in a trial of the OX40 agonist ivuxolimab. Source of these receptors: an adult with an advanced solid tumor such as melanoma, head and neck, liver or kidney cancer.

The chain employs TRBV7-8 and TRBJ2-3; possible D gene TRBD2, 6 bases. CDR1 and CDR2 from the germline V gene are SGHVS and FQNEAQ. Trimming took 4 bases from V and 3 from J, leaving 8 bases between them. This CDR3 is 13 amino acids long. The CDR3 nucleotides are TGTGCCAGCAGCTGGCTAGCGACAGATACGCAGTATTTT. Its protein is CASSWLATDTQYF.

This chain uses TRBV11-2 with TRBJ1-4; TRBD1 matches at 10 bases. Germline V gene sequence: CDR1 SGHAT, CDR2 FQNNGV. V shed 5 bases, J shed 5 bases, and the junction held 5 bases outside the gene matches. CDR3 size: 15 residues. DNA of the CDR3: TGTGCCAGCAGCCTTATGGGACAGGGGAATGAAAAACTGTTTTTT. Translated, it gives CASSLMGQGNEKLFF. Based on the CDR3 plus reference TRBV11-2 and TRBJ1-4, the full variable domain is EAGVAQSPRYKIIEKRQSVAFWCNPISGHATLYWYQQILGQGPKLLIQFQNNGVVDDSQLPKDRFSAERLKGVDSTLKIQPAKLEDSAVYLCASSLMGQGNEKLFFGSGTQLSVL.

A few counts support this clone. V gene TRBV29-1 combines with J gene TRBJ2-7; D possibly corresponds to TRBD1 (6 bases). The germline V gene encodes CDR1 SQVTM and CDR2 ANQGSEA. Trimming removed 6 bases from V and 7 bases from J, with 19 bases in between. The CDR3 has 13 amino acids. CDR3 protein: CSVESPGTQEQYF. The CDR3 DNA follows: TGCAGCGTGGAGTCTCCGGGGACACAGGAGCAGTACTTC.

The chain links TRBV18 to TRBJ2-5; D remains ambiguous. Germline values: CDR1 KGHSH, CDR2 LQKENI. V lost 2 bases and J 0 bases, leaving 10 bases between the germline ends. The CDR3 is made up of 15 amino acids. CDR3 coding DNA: TGTGCCAGCTCACCAAATAACTACTACCAAGAGACCCAGTACTTC. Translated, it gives CASSPNNYYQETQYF.

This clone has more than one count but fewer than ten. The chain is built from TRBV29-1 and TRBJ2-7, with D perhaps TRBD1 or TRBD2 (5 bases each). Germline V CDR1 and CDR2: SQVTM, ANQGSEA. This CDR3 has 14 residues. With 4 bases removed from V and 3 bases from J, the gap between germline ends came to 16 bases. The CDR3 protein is CSVGQGRNLYEQYF. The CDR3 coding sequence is TGCAGCGTTGGTCAGGGACGGAACCTCTACGAGCAGTACTTC.

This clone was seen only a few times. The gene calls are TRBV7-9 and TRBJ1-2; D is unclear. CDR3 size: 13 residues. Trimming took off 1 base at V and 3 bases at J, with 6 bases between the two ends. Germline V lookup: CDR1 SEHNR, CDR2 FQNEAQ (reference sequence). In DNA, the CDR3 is TGTGCCAGCAGCTTAGGAGGATACTATGGCTACACCTTC. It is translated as CASSLGGYYGYTF.

The CDR3 reads CASTWGVTSNQPQHF. CDR3 coding DNA: TGTGCCAGCACCTGGGGAGTTACCAGCAATCAGCCCCAGCATTTT. This chain links TRBV27 with TRBJ1-5; D remains unclear. Trimming shortened V by 7 bases and J by 1 base, and 14 bases separated the two germline ends. The CDR3 has 15 amino acids. Germline CDR1 reads MNHEY; CDR2 reads SMNVEV (reference sequence).

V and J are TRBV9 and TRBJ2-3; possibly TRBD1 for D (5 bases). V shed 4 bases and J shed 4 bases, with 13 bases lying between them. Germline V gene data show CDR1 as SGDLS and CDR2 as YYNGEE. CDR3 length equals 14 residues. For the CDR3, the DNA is TGTGCCAGCAGCTTCGAGAAGGGGTCAGATACGCAGTATTTT. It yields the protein CASSFEKGSDTQYF.

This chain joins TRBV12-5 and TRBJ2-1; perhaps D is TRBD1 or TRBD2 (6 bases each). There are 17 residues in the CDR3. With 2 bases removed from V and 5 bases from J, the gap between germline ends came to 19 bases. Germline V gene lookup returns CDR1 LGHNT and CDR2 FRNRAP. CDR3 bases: TGTGCTAGTGGTTTGCCCCCCACTAGCCAGGGGAACAATGAGCAGTTCTTC. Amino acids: CASGLPPTSQGNNEQFF.